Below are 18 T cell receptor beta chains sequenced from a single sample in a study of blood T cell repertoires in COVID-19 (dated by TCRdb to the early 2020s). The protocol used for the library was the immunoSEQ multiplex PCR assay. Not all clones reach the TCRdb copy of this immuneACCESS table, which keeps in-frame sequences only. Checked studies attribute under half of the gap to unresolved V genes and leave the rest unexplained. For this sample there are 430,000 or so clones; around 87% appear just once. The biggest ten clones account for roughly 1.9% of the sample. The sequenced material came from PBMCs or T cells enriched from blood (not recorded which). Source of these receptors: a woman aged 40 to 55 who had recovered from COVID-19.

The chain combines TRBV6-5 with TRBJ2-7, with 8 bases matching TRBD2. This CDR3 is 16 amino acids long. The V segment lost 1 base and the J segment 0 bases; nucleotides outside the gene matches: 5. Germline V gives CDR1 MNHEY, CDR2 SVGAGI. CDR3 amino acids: CASSYYQAGVSYEQYF. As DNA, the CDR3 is TGTGCCAGCAGTTACTACCAAGCGGGAGTCTCCTACGAGCAGTACTTC.

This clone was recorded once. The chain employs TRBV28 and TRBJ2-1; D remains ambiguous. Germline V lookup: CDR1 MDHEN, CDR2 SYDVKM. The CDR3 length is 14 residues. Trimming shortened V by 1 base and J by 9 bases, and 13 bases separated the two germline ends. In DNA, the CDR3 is TGTGCCAGCAGTTTATATGGAGCCACAATTGAGCAGTTCTTC. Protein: CASSLYGATIEQFF.

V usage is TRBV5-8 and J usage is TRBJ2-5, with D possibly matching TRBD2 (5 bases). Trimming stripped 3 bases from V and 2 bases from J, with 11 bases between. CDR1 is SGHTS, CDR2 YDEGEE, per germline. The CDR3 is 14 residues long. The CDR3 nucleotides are TGTGCCAGCAGCTGGGAGACATTACAAGAGACCCAGTACTTC. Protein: CASSWETLQETQYF.

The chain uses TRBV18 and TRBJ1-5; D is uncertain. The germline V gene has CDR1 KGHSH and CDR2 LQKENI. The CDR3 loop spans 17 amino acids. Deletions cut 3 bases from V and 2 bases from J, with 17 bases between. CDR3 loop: CASSPLRTNRGNQPQHF. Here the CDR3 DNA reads TGTGCCAGCTCACCTCTAAGGACTAACCGGGGCAATCAGCCCCAGCATTTT.

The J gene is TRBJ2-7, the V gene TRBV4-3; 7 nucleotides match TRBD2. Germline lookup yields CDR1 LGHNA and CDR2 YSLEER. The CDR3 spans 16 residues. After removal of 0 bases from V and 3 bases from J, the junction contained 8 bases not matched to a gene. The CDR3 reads CASSQDTGGRYYEQYF. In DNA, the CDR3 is TGCGCCAGCAGCCAAGATACGGGAGGCAGGTACTACGAGCAGTACTTC.

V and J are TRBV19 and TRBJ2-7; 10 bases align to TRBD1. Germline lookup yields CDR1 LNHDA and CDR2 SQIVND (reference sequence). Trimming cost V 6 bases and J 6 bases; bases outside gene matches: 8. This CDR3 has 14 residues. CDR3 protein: CASRDGQGGSEQYF. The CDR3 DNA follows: TGTGCCAGTAGGGACGGACAGGGGGGCTCCGAGCAGTACTTC.

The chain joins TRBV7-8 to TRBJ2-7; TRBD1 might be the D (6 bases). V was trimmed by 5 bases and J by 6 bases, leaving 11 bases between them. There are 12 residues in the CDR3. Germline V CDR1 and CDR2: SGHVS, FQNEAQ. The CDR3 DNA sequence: TGTGCCAGCAGCCCCCCCAGGGGCGAGCAGTACTTC. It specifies CASSPPRGEQYF.

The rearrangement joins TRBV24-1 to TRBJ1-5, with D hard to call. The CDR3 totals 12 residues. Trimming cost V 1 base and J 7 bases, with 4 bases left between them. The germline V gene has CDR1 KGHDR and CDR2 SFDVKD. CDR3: CATSDFGQPQHF. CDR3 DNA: TGTGCCACCAGTGATTTCGGGCAGCCCCAGCATTTT.

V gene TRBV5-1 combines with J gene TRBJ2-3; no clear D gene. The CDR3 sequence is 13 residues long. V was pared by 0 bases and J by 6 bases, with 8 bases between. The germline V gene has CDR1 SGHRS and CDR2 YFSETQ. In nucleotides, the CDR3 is TGCGCCAGCAGCTTGGTGCAGGCGGATACGCAGTATTTT. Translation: CASSLVQADTQYF.

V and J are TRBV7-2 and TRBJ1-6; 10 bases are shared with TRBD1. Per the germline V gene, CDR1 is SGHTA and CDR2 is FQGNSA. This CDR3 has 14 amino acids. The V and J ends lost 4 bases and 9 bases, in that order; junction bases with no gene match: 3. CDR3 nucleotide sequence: TGTGCCAGCAGCTACGGACAGGGGGGTTCACCCCTCCACTTT. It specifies CASSYGQGGSPLHF.

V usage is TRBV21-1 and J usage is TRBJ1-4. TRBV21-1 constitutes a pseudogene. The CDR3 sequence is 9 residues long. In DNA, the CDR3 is TGTCCTTTGGGAGGAAAACTGTTTTTT. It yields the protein CPLGGKLFF.

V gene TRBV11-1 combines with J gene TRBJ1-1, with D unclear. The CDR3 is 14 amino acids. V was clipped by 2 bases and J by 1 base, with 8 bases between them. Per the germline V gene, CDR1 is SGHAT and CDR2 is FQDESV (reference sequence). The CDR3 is CASSLRGENTEAFF. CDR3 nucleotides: TGTGCCAGCAGCTTAAGAGGAGAGAACACTGAAGCTTTCTTT.

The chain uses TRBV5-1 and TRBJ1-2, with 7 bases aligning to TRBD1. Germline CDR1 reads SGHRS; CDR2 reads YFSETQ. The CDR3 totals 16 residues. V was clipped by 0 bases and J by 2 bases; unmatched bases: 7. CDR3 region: CASSLGQGMENYGYTF. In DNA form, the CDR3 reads TGCGCCAGCAGCTTGGGACAGGGCATGGAGAACTATGGCTACACCTTC.

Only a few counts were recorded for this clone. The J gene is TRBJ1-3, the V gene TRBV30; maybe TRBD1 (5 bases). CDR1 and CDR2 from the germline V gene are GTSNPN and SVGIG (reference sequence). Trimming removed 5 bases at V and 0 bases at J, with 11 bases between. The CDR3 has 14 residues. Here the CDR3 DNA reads TGTGCCTGGTCGCAGGGATCCTCTGGAAACACCATATATTTT. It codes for CAWSQGSSGNTIYF.

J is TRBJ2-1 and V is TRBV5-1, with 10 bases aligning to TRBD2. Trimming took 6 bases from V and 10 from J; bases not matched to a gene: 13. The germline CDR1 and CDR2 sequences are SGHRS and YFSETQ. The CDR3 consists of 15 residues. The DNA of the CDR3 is TGCGCCAGCACCGAGGTACTAGCGGGATCGGGAGAGCAGTTCTTC. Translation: CASTEVLAGSGEQFF.

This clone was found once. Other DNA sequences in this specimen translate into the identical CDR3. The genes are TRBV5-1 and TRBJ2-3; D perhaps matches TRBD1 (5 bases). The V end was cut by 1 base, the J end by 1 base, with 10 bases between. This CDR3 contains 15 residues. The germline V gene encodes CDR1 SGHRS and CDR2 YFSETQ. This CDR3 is CASSLRVGGTDTQYF. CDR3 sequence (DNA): TGCGCCAGCAGCTTGCGCGTAGGGGGCACAGATACGCAGTATTTT.

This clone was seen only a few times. CDR3 DNA: TGTGCCAGCAGTTTCTTAGGGGGCAACTATGGCTACACCTTC. Translated: CASSFLGGNYGYTF. The chain combines TRBV27 with TRBJ1-2, with 7 bases that match TRBD1. The V and J ends lost 3 bases and 2 bases, in that order; junction bases with no gene match: 3. Germline V gives CDR1 MNHEY, CDR2 SMNVEV (reference sequence). CDR3 size: 14 residues.

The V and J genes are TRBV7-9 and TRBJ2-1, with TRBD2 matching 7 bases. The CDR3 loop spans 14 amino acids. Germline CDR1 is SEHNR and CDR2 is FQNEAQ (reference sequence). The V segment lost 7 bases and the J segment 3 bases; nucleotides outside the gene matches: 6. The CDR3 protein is CASILAENYNEQFF. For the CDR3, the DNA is TGTGCCAGCATCCTAGCGGAGAACTACAATGAGCAGTTCTTC.